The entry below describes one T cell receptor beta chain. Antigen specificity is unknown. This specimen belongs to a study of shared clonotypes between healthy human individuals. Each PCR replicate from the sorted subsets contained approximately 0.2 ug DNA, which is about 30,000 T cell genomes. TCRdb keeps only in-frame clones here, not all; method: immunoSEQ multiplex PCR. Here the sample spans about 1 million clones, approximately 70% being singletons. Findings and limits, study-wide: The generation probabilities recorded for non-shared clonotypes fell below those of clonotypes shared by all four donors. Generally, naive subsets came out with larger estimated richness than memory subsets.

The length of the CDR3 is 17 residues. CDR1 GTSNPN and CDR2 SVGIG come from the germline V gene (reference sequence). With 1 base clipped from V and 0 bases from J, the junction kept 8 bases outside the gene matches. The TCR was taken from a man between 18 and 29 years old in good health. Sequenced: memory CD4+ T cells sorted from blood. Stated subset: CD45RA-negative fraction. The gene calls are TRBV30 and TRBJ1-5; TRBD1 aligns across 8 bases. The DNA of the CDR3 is TGTGCCTGGAGTGCCGGGACAGGAACCTATAGCAATCAGCCCCAGCATTTT. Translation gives CAWSAGTGTYSNQPQHF.